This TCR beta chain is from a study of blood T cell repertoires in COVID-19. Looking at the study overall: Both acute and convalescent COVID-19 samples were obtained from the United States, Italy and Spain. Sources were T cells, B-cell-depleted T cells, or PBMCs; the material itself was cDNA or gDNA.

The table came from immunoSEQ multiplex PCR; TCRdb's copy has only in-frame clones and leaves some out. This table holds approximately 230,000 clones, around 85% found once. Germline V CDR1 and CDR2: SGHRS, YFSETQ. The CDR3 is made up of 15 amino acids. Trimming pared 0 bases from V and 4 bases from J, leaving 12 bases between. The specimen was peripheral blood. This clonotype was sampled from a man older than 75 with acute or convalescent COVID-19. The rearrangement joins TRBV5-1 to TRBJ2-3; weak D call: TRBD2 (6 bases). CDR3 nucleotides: TGCGCCAGCAGCTTGGATCCTAGCGTCCCAGATACGCAGTATTTT. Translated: CASSLDPSVPDTQYF. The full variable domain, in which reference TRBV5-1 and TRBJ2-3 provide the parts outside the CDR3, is KAGVTQTPRYLIKTRGQQVTLSCSPISGHRSVSWYQQTPGQGLQFLFEYFSETQRNKGNFPGRFSGRQFSNSRSEMNVSTLELGDSALYLCASSLDPSVPDTQYFGPGTRLTVL.